The 30 T cell receptor beta chains given below trace back to one sample, sequenced in a study of T cell repertoires in cytomegalovirus infection (dated by TCRdb to about 2019). The sequencer was an Illumina HiSeq 1500. TCRdb passed the public sequencing reads through fastp at Q25 and MiXCR, retaining productive beta sequences. Every CDR3 protein is listed once, alongside the most common genes and DNA of its rows. This sample is represented by more than 65,000 distinct CDR3 sequences; approximately 43% of them were singletons. Of the sample, over 85% falls within the top ten clones. The treatment or condition tag for this specimen amounts to: in vitro stimulation with specific CMV peptide epitopes to enrich CMV-specific T cells. The antigens of these receptors remain unknown. Sequenced material: CD8+ T cells from cultured PBMCs, taken from culture after CMV antigen stimulation. These receptors were collected from a human donor in good health (CMV status not recorded). Some clones in this sample may be carry-over from other donors' samples.

This clonotype was seen more than once but under ten times. V usage is TRBV20-1 and J usage is TRBJ2-5; 13 nucleotides agree with TRBD2. Germline V gene sequence: CDR1 DFQATT, CDR2 SNEGSKA (reference sequence). The CDR3 consists of 17 residues. V gave up 1 base and J gave up 5 bases; unmatched junction bases: 10. The CDR3 loop reads CSARVIWTSGSSETQYF. CDR3 nucleotide sequence: TGCAGTGCTAGAGTTATATGGACTAGCGGGAGTTCGGAGACCCAGTACTTC.

This sequence joins TRBV10-2 and TRBJ1-2, with D possibly being TRBD1 (6 bases). This CDR3 is 15 amino acids long. Germline V gives CDR1 WSHSY, CDR2 SAAADI. The V gene lost 3 bases and the J gene lost 3 bases, with 14 bases spanning the gap. CDR3 loop: CASSERTAGDYGYTF. Here the CDR3 DNA reads TGCGCCAGCAGTGAAAGGACAGCCGGGGACTATGGCTACACCTTC.

The chain links TRBV19 to TRBJ1-5; TRBD1 might be the D (6 bases). Per the germline V gene, CDR1 is LNHDA and CDR2 is SQIVND (reference sequence). This CDR3 is 17 amino acids long. V was cut by 2 bases and J by 7 bases, with 21 bases left in between. The CDR3, as DNA: TGTGCCAGTAGTATACCCCAATCCTACAGGGTCGAGCAGCCCCAGCATTTT. Amino acid sequence: CASSIPQSYRVEQPQHF.

This clonotype occurred a few times. This sequence joins TRBV27 and TRBJ2-6; D is unclear. The germline V gene has CDR1 MNHEY and CDR2 SMNVEV (reference sequence). Trimming stripped 3 bases from V and 0 bases from J, with 6 bases between. CDR3 size: 15 residues. The CDR3 sequence: CASSFLYSGANVLTF. The CDR3 region has the DNA TGTGCCAGCAGTTTTTTGTACTCTGGGGCCAACGTCCTGACTTTC.

The chain employs TRBV12-3 or TRBV12-4 and TRBJ1-4; no clear D. V lost 5 bases to trimming and J lost 7 bases, with 11 bases between them. The CDR3 sequence is 13 residues long. CDR3 sequence reads: CASSDSAGEKLFF. The CDR3 coding sequence is TGTGCCAGCAGTGATTCGGCAGGTGAAAAACTGTTTTTT.

There are a few counts of this clonotype. This chain joins TRBV7-4 and TRBJ1-1; D is unresolved. The V gene's germline CDR1 is SGHVT and CDR2 SQSDAQ. The CDR3 sequence is 12 residues long. V was cut by 8 bases and J by 2 bases, with 9 bases left in between. The CDR3 sequence is CASPSQNTEAFF. CDR3 nucleotide sequence: TGTGCCAGCCCCTCTCAAAACACTGAAGCTTTCTTT.

V is TRBV12-3 or TRBV12-4 and J is TRBJ2-1; 11 nucleotides line up with TRBD1. The CDR3 spans 15 residues. V lost 5 bases and J lost 4; bases outside the gene matches: 4. CDR3 loop: CASSPRDRGYNEQFF. The CDR3, as DNA: TGTGCCAGCAGTCCCCGGGACAGGGGGTACAATGAGCAGTTCTTC.

The CDR3 sequence: CASSPRTRGGGLAKNIQYF. The CDR3 nucleotides read TGTGCCAGTAGTCCCAGGACTAGAGGAGGAGGATTAGCCAAAAACATTCAGTACTTC. The chain joins TRBV19 to TRBJ2-4, with 7 bases lining up with TRBD2. This CDR3 comprises 19 residues. The V gene end was trimmed by 5 bases and the J gene end by 0 bases; junction bases not matched to a gene: 16. CDR1 and CDR2 from the germline V gene are LNHDA and SQIVND (reference sequence).

The rearrangement links TRBV11-2 to TRBJ2-5; no clear D. The CDR3 is 16 amino acids. Trimming cost V 6 bases and J 4 bases, with 21 bases left between them. Germline V CDR1 and CDR2: SGHAT, FQNNGV. This CDR3 is CASSLALRLVGETQYF. CDR3 in DNA: TGTGCCAGCAGTCTTGCCTTGCGGTTGGTGGGAGAGACCCAGTACTTC.

This chain joins TRBV24-1 and TRBJ2-3; no clear D gene. The germline gives CDR1 KGHDR, CDR2 SFDVKD. Trimming left V 3 bases short and J 0 bases short, with 6 bases between. This CDR3 contains 14 residues. For the CDR3, the DNA is TGTGCCACCAGTGATCCGACTAGCACAGATACGCAGTATTTT. Its translation is CATSDPTSTDTQYF.

This clonotype was seen a few times. V usage is TRBV7-3 and J usage is TRBJ1-6, with 8 bases aligning to TRBD1. The CDR3 length is 16 residues. The trim removed 2 bases at V and 7 bases at J, leaving 7 bases unmatched. Germline-derived CDR1 and CDR2 are SGHTA and FQGTGA. CDR3: CASSLRRGHINSPLHF. The DNA of the CDR3 is TGTGCCAGCAGCTTACGCAGGGGGCACATCAATTCACCCCTCCACTTT.

This clonotype has more than one count but fewer than ten. The gene calls are TRBV7-8 and TRBJ2-1; the D gene could be TRBD1 or TRBD2 (5 bases each). Looked up from germline, CDR1 is SGHVS and CDR2 is FQNEAQ. The CDR3 runs to 18 residues. The V and J ends lost 1 base and 2 bases respectively, with 18 bases between them. Here the CDR3 reads CASSLGLLQGVTYNEQFF. CDR3 sequence (DNA): TGTGCCAGCAGCTTAGGCCTACTTCAGGGAGTCACCTACAATGAGCAGTTCTTC.

The chain employs TRBV24-1 and TRBJ1-2; 7 nucleotides align to TRBD1. The CDR3 runs 13 residues. With 4 bases clipped from V and 6 bases from J, the junction kept 4 bases outside the gene matches. The V gene's germline CDR1 is KGHDR and CDR2 SFDVKD. CDR3 protein: CATSERGQDGYTF. For the CDR3, the DNA is TGTGCCACCAGTGAGAGGGGGCAGGATGGCTACACCTTC.

This chain joins TRBV7-2 and TRBJ2-7, with a tentative D call TRBD2 (5 bases). Germline values: CDR1 SGHTA, CDR2 FQGNSA. This CDR3 region has 16 residues. Deletions cut 0 bases from V and 0 bases from J, with 12 bases between. The CDR3 DNA follows: TGTGCCAGCAGCTTAGCCAGGAGGATGAGCTCCTACGAGCAGTACTTC. Translation gives CASSLARRMSSYEQYF.

J is TRBJ2-7 and V is TRBV6-1; D may match TRBD1 or TRBD2 (5 bases each). The germline gives CDR1 MNHNS, CDR2 SASEGT. The CDR3 extends over 13 amino acids. Deletions cut 4 bases from V and 0 bases from J, with 7 bases between. CDR3: CASSGDVSYEQYF. CDR3 DNA sequence: TGTGCCAGCAGTGGGGACGTCTCCTACGAGCAGTACTTC.

CDR3 region: CASSRGARGTDTQYF. The DNA for the CDR3 is TGTGCCTCTTCCCGGGGGGCGAGGGGCACAGATACGCAGTATTTT. The rearrangement joins TRBV6-8 to TRBJ2-3; tentative D call: TRBD2 (7 bases). The CDR3 has 15 residues. Germline loops: CDR1 MNHGY, CDR2 SAAAGT. Between the trimmed V and J ends, which lost 11 bases and 1 base, there was a span of 19 bases.

This clonotype was recorded once. The rearrangement uses TRBV12-3 or TRBV12-4 and TRBJ2-1; D is ambiguous. V was cut by 6 bases and J by 6 bases, with 15 bases left in between. The CDR3 has 14 residues. CDR3 bases: TGTGCCAGCAGGTCTATTTCGGAGCGCAATGAGCAGTTCTTC. Encoded protein: CASRSISERNEQFF.

This chain connects TRBV12-5 to TRBJ2-1; 8 bases map to TRBD2. The germline gives CDR1 LGHNT, CDR2 FRNRAP. Trimming took 0 bases from V and 4 from J; bases not matched to a gene: 14. The CDR3 is made up of 19 amino acids. The CDR3 protein is CASGLVVTTSSGHYNEQFF. DNA for the CDR3: TGTGCTAGTGGTTTGGTAGTCACGACTTCTAGCGGGCATTACAATGAGCAGTTCTTC.

The rearrangement joins TRBV29-1 to TRBJ2-2; 7 bases fit TRBD1. This CDR3 is built from 14 residues. Trimming removed 2 bases from V and 5 bases from J; junction bases left unmatched: 5. CDR1 is SQVTM and CDR2 is ANQGSEA in the germline V gene. The CDR3 region has the DNA TGCAGCGTTGAAAACAGGGGTGAGACCGGGGAGCTGTTTTTT. Amino acids: CSVENRGETGELFF.

The genes are TRBV28 and TRBJ1-1, with TRBD1 matching over 10 bases. CDR3 size: 13 residues. The V segment lost 10 bases and the J segment 3 bases; nucleotides outside the gene matches: 5. Germline CDR1 reads MDHEN; CDR2 reads SYDVKM. The CDR3 nucleotides read TGTGCCACCGAGGACAGGGGGGACACTGAAGCTTTCTTT. Amino acid sequence: CATEDRGDTEAFF.

The chain couples TRBV12-3 or TRBV12-4 to TRBJ1-2; unclear D gene. The CDR3 contains 13 residues. With 3 bases removed from V and 4 bases from J, the gap between germline ends came to 9 bases. This CDR3 is CASSLGNFYGYTF. The CDR3 DNA is TGTGCCAGCAGTTTGGGTAACTTCTATGGCTACACCTTC.

The chain is built from TRBV9 and TRBJ2-7; perhaps TRBD2 as D (5 bases). The V and J ends lost 4 bases and 6 bases respectively, with 14 bases between them. Germline lookup yields CDR1 SGDLS and CDR2 YYNGEE. The CDR3 totals 13 residues. The CDR3 DNA reads TGTGCCAGCAGCCCCGTTCAACGGGGCGAGCAGTACTTC. As protein: CASSPVQRGEQYF.

The chain uses TRBV6-5 and TRBJ1-2, with D perhaps TRBD1 (6 bases). CDR1 and CDR2 (germline): MNHEY, SVGAGI. The CDR3 runs to 18 residues. V was shortened by 6 bases and J by 6 bases, with 29 bases between the two germline ends. The CDR3 bases are TGTGCCAGCAGGAGGGGTGTACAGGGTTCCGGTCTCTCAGATGGCTACACCTTC. This gives the protein CASRRGVQGSGLSDGYTF.

This chain links TRBV20-1 with TRBJ2-1; the match to TRBD1 covers 8 bases. The junction had 11 bases not matched to a gene; V was cut back by 5 bases and J by 5 bases. The CDR3 is made up of 15 amino acids. From germline, CDR1 is DFQATT and CDR2 SNEGSKA (reference sequence). The DNA for the CDR3 is TGCAGTGCTTCAGACCGGGACAGGACCAACAATGAGCAGTTCTTC. Its protein is CSASDRDRTNNEQFF.

V gene TRBV7-2 combines with J gene TRBJ2-7, with unresolved D. V lost 4 bases and J 5 bases, leaving 12 bases between the germline ends. Germline assignment: CDR1 SGHTA and CDR2 FQGNSA. The CDR3 contains 13 residues. CDR3 DNA sequence: TGTGCCAGCAGCTCACCCTCTGGCCACGAGCAGTACTTC. It translates to CASSSPSGHEQYF.

The J gene is TRBJ2-3, the V gene TRBV20-1; 10 bases fit TRBD1. The end of the DNA aligns better with TRBJ1-5, so the J call may be wrong. Germline V gene lookup returns CDR1 DFQATT and CDR2 SNEGSKA (reference sequence). The CDR3 is made up of 15 amino acids. CDR3 nucleotides: TGCAGTGCTAGGGGGACAGGGGTCTCCACAGATACGCAGCATTTT. Residues: CSARGTGVSTDTQHF.

The V and J genes are TRBV7-3 and TRBJ2-7; 7 bases map to TRBD2. Germline V CDR1 and CDR2: SGHTA, FQGTGA. The V segment lost 10 bases and the J segment 9 bases; nucleotides outside the gene matches: 3. This CDR3 has 9 residues. The DNA of the CDR3 is TGTGCCAATCCGGGGGGGCAGTACTTC. Its translation is CANPGGQYF.

This clonotype was recorded once. V and J are TRBV2 and TRBJ2-4; D remains ambiguous. Germline V lookup: CDR1 SNHLY, CDR2 FYNNEI. Trimming shortened V by 1 base and J by 6 bases, and 4 bases separated the two germline ends. The CDR3 is 12 residues long. CDR3 in DNA: TGTGCCAGCAGTGAAGAACCAAACATTCAGTACTTC. Translated: CASSEEPNIQYF.

The rearrangement uses TRBV7-9 and TRBJ1-5; unclear D gene. V lost 5 bases to trimming and J lost 3 bases, with 5 bases between them. The CDR3 has 12 amino acids. Looked up from germline, CDR1 is SEHNR and CDR2 is FQNEAQ (reference sequence). The CDR3 sequence: CASSPDNQPQHF. CDR3 in DNA: TGTGCCAGCAGCCCAGACAATCAGCCCCAGCATTTT.

The rearrangement uses TRBV12-3 or TRBV12-4 and TRBJ2-7; 8 bases align to TRBD1. The trim removed 6 bases at V and 6 bases at J, leaving 4 bases unmatched. The CDR3 consists of 12 residues. This CDR3 is CASRRDRGEQYF. CDR3 bases: TGTGCCAGCAGAAGAGACAGGGGCGAGCAGTACTTC.